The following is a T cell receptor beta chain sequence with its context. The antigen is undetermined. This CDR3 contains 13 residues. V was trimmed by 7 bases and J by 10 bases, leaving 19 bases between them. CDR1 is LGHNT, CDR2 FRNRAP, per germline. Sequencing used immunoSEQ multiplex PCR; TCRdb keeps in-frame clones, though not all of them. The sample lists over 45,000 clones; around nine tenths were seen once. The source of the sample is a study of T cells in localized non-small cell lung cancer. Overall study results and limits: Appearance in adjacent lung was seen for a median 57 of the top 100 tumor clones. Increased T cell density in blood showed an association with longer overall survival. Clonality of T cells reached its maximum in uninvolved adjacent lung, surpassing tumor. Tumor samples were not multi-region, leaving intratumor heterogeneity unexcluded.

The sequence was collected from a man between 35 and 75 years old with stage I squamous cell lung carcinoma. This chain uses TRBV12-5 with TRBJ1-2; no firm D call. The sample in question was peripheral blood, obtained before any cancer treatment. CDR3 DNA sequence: TGTGCTAGTGCCTCGGACGGATGGGGTATCTACACCTTC. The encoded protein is CASASDGWGIYTF.